These T cell receptor beta chains were read from a single sample in a study of vaccination and CD4 T cells after COVID-19. These receptors' targets are unknown. MiXCR, run by TCRdb on the PCR reads, gives a single entry per CDR3 protein. Of more than 15,000 distinct CDR3 sequences listed, 23% were seen once; the top ten hold 6.5% to 10%. Sequencing input: cultured CD4+ T cells from blood. These TCRs come from a human donor with COVID-19. Both conserved end residues are part of each CDR3. Fields, in order: J gene, clone size, V gene, D gene, CDR3 protein, CDR3 DNA. A D gene is named only where the DNA matches it firmly. Clone size is given for some rows only: seen once, a few or many times, or a class if the clone is expanded.

j_call: TRBJ1-1; clone_size: .; v_call: TRBV9; d_call: TRBD1; cdr3_aa: CASSRTGWGDTEAFF; cdr3_nt: TGTGCCAGCAGTCGGACAGGCTGGGGGGACACTGAAGCTTTCTTT
j_call: TRBJ1-3; clone_size: few; v_call: TRBV7-2; d_call: TRBD1; cdr3_aa: CASSLAPTGGSGNTIYF; cdr3_nt: TGTGCCAGCAGCTTAGCCCCGACAGGGGGCTCTGGAAACACCATATATTTT
j_call: TRBJ2-2; clone_size: .; v_call: TRBV6-4; d_call: .; cdr3_aa: CASSVGELFF; cdr3_nt: TGTGCCAGTTCGGTGGGGGAGCTGTTTTTT
j_call: TRBJ2-7; clone_size: .; v_call: TRBV7-2; d_call: .; cdr3_aa: CASSPDRGFWYEQYF; cdr3_nt: TGTGCCAGCAGCCCAGACCGGGGGTTCTGGTACGAGCAGTACTTC
j_call: TRBJ2-3; clone_size: .; v_call: TRBV11-2; d_call: .; cdr3_aa: CASSFGGPQPTDTQYF; cdr3_nt: TGTGCCAGCAGCTTCGGGGGGCCGCAACCCACAGATACGCAGTATTTT
j_call: TRBJ1-1; clone_size: .; v_call: TRBV19; d_call: .; cdr3_aa: CASSITLTHEAFF; cdr3_nt: TGTGCCAGTAGTATCACCCTCACGCATGAAGCTTTCTTT
j_call: TRBJ2-5; clone_size: few; v_call: TRBV2; d_call: .; cdr3_aa: CASTPGRSYQETQYF; cdr3_nt: TGTGCCAGCACCCCTGGACGGTCGTACCAAGAGACCCAGTACTTC
j_call: TRBJ2-3; clone_size: few; v_call: TRBV20-1; d_call: TRBD2; cdr3_aa: CSASLAGGTDTQYF; cdr3_nt: TGCAGTGCTTCTCTGGCGGGGGGCACAGATACGCAGTATTTT
j_call: TRBJ1-1; clone_size: few; v_call: TRBV10-2; d_call: .; cdr3_aa: CASNDLKWTEAFF; cdr3_nt: TGCGCCAGCAATGACCTAAAGTGGACTGAAGCTTTCTTT
j_call: TRBJ2-7; clone_size: few; v_call: TRBV19; d_call: .; cdr3_aa: CASSGPGSRDSSRQYF; cdr3_nt: TGTGCCAGTAGTGGCCCGGGTTCACGGGACTCCTCTAGGCAGTACTTC
j_call: TRBJ2-4; clone_size: medium-sized; v_call: TRBV20-1; d_call: TRBD1; cdr3_aa: CSVDRGGNIQYF; cdr3_nt: TGCAGTGTAGACAGGGGGGGAAACATTCAGTACTTC
j_call: TRBJ1-6; clone_size: .; v_call: TRBV5-4; d_call: .; cdr3_aa: CASSLLAANNSPLHF; cdr3_nt: TGTGCCAGCAGCTTGCTGGCGGCTAATAATTCACCCCTCCACTTT
j_call: TRBJ1-3; clone_size: few; v_call: TRBV6-1; d_call: .; cdr3_aa: CASSQGSRSGNTIYF; cdr3_nt: TGTGCCAGCAGTCAGGGATCCCGCTCTGGAAACACCATATATTTT
j_call: TRBJ2-3; clone_size: few; v_call: TRBV7-6; d_call: TRBD2; cdr3_aa: CASSLAPPSSGVKSTDTQYF; cdr3_nt: TGTGCCAGCAGCTTAGCACCCCCGAGTAGCGGGGTAAAAAGCACAGATACGCAGTATTTT
j_call: TRBJ1-1; clone_size: .; v_call: TRBV12-3/TRBV12-4; d_call: TRBD1; cdr3_aa: CASSPGTGGFRNTEALF; cdr3_nt: TGTGCCAGCAGTCCCGGGACAGGGGGCTTTAGGAACACTGAAGCTTTATTT
j_call: TRBJ1-1; clone_size: few; v_call: TRBV7-9; d_call: .; cdr3_aa: CATFRDIGSTEAFF; cdr3_nt: TGTGCCACTTTTAGGGACATAGGGAGCACTGAAGCTTTCTTT
j_call: TRBJ2-4; clone_size: .; v_call: TRBV12-3/TRBV12-4; d_call: .; cdr3_aa: CASSYTGVAKNIQYF; cdr3_nt: TGTGCCAGCAGTTACACCGGGGTGGCCAAAAACATTCAGTACTTC
j_call: TRBJ2-1; clone_size: .; v_call: TRBV12-3/TRBV12-4; d_call: .; cdr3_aa: CASSGGLPEQFF; cdr3_nt: TGTGCCAGCAGTGGGGGACTTCCCGAGCAGTTCTTC
j_call: TRBJ2-3; clone_size: .; v_call: TRBV7-9; d_call: TRBD2; cdr3_aa: CTSSFSGGTDTQYF; cdr3_nt: TGTACCAGCAGCTTCAGCGGGGGCACAGATACGCAGTATTTT
j_call: TRBJ1-4; clone_size: .; v_call: TRBV6-1; d_call: TRBD1; cdr3_aa: CASSGGTGFPNEKLFF; cdr3_nt: TGTGCCAGCAGCGGTGGGACAGGGTTCCCCAATGAAAAACTGTTTTTT
j_call: TRBJ1-2; clone_size: few; v_call: TRBV7-9; d_call: TRBD1; cdr3_aa: CASSSGTASSNYGYTF; cdr3_nt: TGTGCCAGCAGCTCCGGGACAGCCTCCTCTAACTATGGCTACACCTTC
j_call: TRBJ1-2; clone_size: medium-sized; v_call: TRBV20-1; d_call: TRBD1; cdr3_aa: CSARGQGSHGYTF; cdr3_nt: TGCAGTGCTCGGGGACAGGGGAGTCATGGCTACACCTTC
j_call: TRBJ1-1; clone_size: few; v_call: TRBV14; d_call: TRBD1; cdr3_aa: CASSHQTGGPNTEAFF; cdr3_nt: TGTGCCAGCAGCCACCAGACAGGGGGCCCGAACACTGAAGCTTTCTTT
j_call: TRBJ2-1; clone_size: few; v_call: TRBV7-9; d_call: .; cdr3_aa: CASRPSGDNEQFF; cdr3_nt: TGTGCCAGCAGGCCGTCGGGGGACAATGAGCAGTTCTTC
j_call: TRBJ1-4; clone_size: .; v_call: TRBV11-2; d_call: TRBD1; cdr3_aa: CASSPGQGYEKLFF; cdr3_nt: TGTGCCAGCAGCCCCGGACAGGGTTATGAAAAACTGTTTTTT
j_call: TRBJ1-1; clone_size: .; v_call: TRBV12-3/TRBV12-4; d_call: TRBD1; cdr3_aa: CASSLGPGQGTEAFF; cdr3_nt: TGTGCCAGCAGTTTAGGTCCGGGACAGGGCACTGAAGCTTTCTTT
j_call: TRBJ2-3; clone_size: .; v_call: TRBV21-1; d_call: .; cdr3_aa: CASSKDWDRNNTDTQYF; cdr3_nt: TGTGCCAGCAGCAAAGACTGGGACAGGAATAACACAGATACGCAGTATTTT
j_call: TRBJ1-2; clone_size: .; v_call: TRBV11-2; d_call: .; cdr3_aa: CASSLDSNYGYTF; cdr3_nt: TGTGCCAGCAGCTTAGATAGTAACTATGGCTACACCTTC